The 22 T cell receptor beta chains given below trace back to one sample, sequenced in a study of blood T cell repertoires in COVID-19 (dated by TCRdb to 2020 to 2022). Library method: the immunoSEQ multiplex PCR assay. The table was pulled from immuneACCESS by TCRdb, which kept in-frame rearrangements only. Such tables lose some clones; where checked, under half of the loss comes from unresolved V genes, and the rest has no known cause. The sample records approximately 85,000 clones, less than 95% of which are singletons. The ten largest clonotypes hold under 1.1% of the sample. Input material: peripheral blood. The receptors were sampled from a woman between 45 and 60 years old in a cohort sampled during active COVID-19.

The rearrangement joins TRBV24-1 to TRBJ2-3; TRBD1 agrees at 9 bases. Looked up from germline, CDR1 is KGHDR and CDR2 is SFDVKD. The CDR3 spans 18 residues. Unmatched junction bases numbered 17, after V lost 9 bases and J lost 2 bases. Written as DNA, the CDR3 is TGTGCCACCGGGGGGACAGGGTTCGGGGGAGGAGCCACAGATACGCAGTATTTT. Translation gives CATGGTGFGGGATDTQYF.

The chain links TRBV2 to TRBJ2-1; 11 bases are a match to TRBD2. CDR3 size: 14 residues. V gave up 8 bases and J gave up 4 bases; unmatched junction bases: 4. Germline values: CDR1 SNHLY, CDR2 FYNNEI. The CDR3 region is CASVGLAVYNEQFF. CDR3 sequence (DNA): TGTGCCAGCGTGGGACTAGCGGTATACAATGAGCAGTTCTTC.

This chain links TRBV5-1 with TRBJ2-2; 10 bases map to TRBD2. J gave up 7 bases and V 0 bases, and 6 bases lay outside the gene matches. Germline values: CDR1 SGHRS, CDR2 YFSETQ. The CDR3 runs to 16 residues. CDR3: CASSLELAGRLGELFF. The CDR3 DNA sequence: TGCGCCAGCAGCTTGGAACTAGCGGGACGACTCGGGGAGCTGTTTTTT.

The chain links TRBV5-1 to TRBJ2-3; D not resolved. The CDR3 has 12 amino acids. Trimming shortened V by 9 bases and J by 1 base, and 9 bases separated the two germline ends. The germline V gene has CDR1 SGHRS and CDR2 YFSETQ. The CDR3 protein is CATSGGTDTQYF. DNA for the CDR3: TGCGCCACCTCAGGTGGCACAGATACGCAGTATTTT.

The CDR3, as DNA: TGTGCCAGCAGCTTATTTGCAGGATCTAGCACAGATACGCAGTATTTT. This codes for CASSLFAGSSTDTQYF. The chain recombines TRBV7-2 with TRBJ2-3, with D unresolved. Looked up from germline, CDR1 is SGHTA and CDR2 is FQGNSA. CDR3 length: 16 residues. V dropped 2 bases and J dropped 0 bases, with 12 bases sitting between them.

This chain connects TRBV27 to TRBJ2-2; no definite D call. Trimming cost V 4 bases and J 2 bases, with 8 bases left between them. Germline loops: CDR1 MNHEY, CDR2 SMNVEV (reference sequence). The CDR3 has 14 amino acids. The DNA of the CDR3 is TGTGCCAGCAGTTCGCGACTTAACACCGGGGAGCTGTTTTTT. Translating gives CASSSRLNTGELFF.

The genes are TRBV12-3 or TRBV12-4 and TRBJ1-2; D perhaps matches TRBD1 (5 bases). This CDR3 region has 13 residues. V was cut by 3 bases and J by 2 bases, with 7 bases left in between. The CDR3 bases are TGTGCCAGCAGTTTCCGGGGGAACTATGGCTACACCTTC. Protein product: CASSFRGNYGYTF.

The chain couples TRBV28 to TRBJ2-1, with 8 bases that match TRBD2. The CDR3 is 15 amino acids. Germline V CDR1 and CDR2: MDHEN, SYDVKM. J gave up 7 bases and V 2 bases, and 7 bases lay outside the gene matches. The CDR3: CASSLQSGGRNEQFF. CDR3 DNA sequence: TGTGCCAGCAGTTTACAGTCCGGCGGGAGGAATGAGCAGTTCTTC.

The chain has TRBV30 and TRBJ1-1, with D unresolved. Germline-derived CDR1 and CDR2 are GTSNPN and SVGIG (reference sequence). The CDR3 totals 13 residues. V lost 4 bases, J lost 4 bases, and 13 bases lay in between. CDR3 residues: CAWTVTGATEAFF. CDR3 nucleotide sequence: TGTGCCTGGACTGTCACGGGAGCCACTGAAGCTTTCTTT.

Comments on this clone: The junction departs from germline at one end; a sequencing error may be responsible. V gene TRBV29-1 combines with J gene TRBJ2-7, with D perhaps TRBD2 (5 bases). Looked up from germline, CDR1 is SQVTM and CDR2 is ANQGSEA. The CDR3 contains 13 residues. The CDR3 DNA sequence: TGCAGCGTTGAAGAGGAGACAAACGGGATAGCCCATTTC. This encodes CSVEEETNGIAHF.

This rearrangement joins TRBV24-1 to TRBJ1-1, with TRBD1 as a possible D gene (6 bases). The germline CDR1 and CDR2 sequences are KGHDR and SFDVKD. This CDR3 region has 15 residues. V lost 2 bases, J lost 1 base, and 10 bases lay in between. CDR3 nucleotide sequence: TGTGCCACCAGTGATTCGGGACAACCGAACACTGAAGCTTTCTTT. It codes for CATSDSGQPNTEAFF.

This clone has more than one count but fewer than ten. The chain uses TRBV10-1 and TRBJ1-3; D call uncertain. Germline CDR1 is WNHNN and CDR2 is SYGVQD (reference sequence). Trimming removed 8 bases from V and 0 bases from J, with 14 bases in between. This CDR3 contains 15 residues. The CDR3: CASSTGSSSGNTIYF. In nucleotides, the CDR3 is TGCGCCAGCTCGACGGGATCGAGCTCTGGAAACACCATATATTTT.

The chain links TRBV5-1 to TRBJ2-1, with 9 positions matching TRBD2. The ends lost 3 bases at V and 12 bases at J; junction bases unmatched: 10. The germline gives CDR1 SGHRS, CDR2 YFSETQ. CDR3 size: 14 residues. CDR3 region: CASSSGTSLELQFF. Written as DNA, the CDR3 is TGCGCCAGCAGCTCAGGGACTAGCCTTGAGCTGCAGTTCTTC.

The gene calls are TRBV6-5 and TRBJ2-7; 13 bases are a match to TRBD2. The CDR3 consists of 15 residues. V lost 4 bases and J lost 4; bases outside the gene matches: 4. Germline CDR1 reads MNHEY; CDR2 reads SVGAGI. The CDR3 DNA reads as TGTGCCAGCAGTTCACGACTAGCGGGAGGTTACGAGCAGTACTTC. This sequence encodes CASSSRLAGGYEQYF.

The chain links TRBV12-5 to TRBJ2-2; tentative D call: TRBD2 (5 bases). This CDR3 is 16 amino acids long. Germline V gene data show CDR1 as LGHNT and CDR2 as FRNRAP. The V and J ends lost 2 bases and 4 bases respectively, with 14 bases between them. CDR3 coding DNA: TGTGCTAGTGGTTTGTCCCCGGTTGAGGGCACCGGGGAGCTGTTTTTT. Protein sequence: CASGLSPVEGTGELFF.

This sequence joins TRBV19 and TRBJ1-2; D is possibly TRBD1 (6 bases). The germline V gene encodes CDR1 LNHDA and CDR2 SQIVND (reference sequence). CDR3 length equals 14 residues. Trimming cost V 6 bases and J 3 bases, with 14 bases left between them. The DNA of the CDR3 is TGTGCCAGTAGAAGGATCCCAGGGGACTATGGCTACACCTTC. Its protein product is CASRRIPGDYGYTF.

The chain joins TRBV28 to TRBJ1-5; D is unresolved. V lost 7 bases and J lost 1, with 8 bases in between. This CDR3 is built from 13 residues. CDR1 and CDR2 from the germline V gene are MDHEN and SYDVKM. CDR3 amino acids: CASILRSNQPQHF. The CDR3 bases are TGTGCCAGCATTTTGAGGAGCAATCAGCCCCAGCATTTT.

This sequence joins TRBV4-1 and TRBJ2-3, with 13 bases lining up with TRBD2. Germline V gene lookup returns CDR1 MGHRA and CDR2 YSYEKL. V lost 0 bases to trimming and J lost 5 bases; unmatched junction nucleotides: 14. The CDR3 sequence is 20 residues long. The CDR3 sequence: CASSQEGRTSGSRGRDTQYF. DNA for the CDR3: TGCGCCAGCAGCCAAGAGGGGCGGACTAGCGGGAGTCGGGGAAGAGATACGCAGTATTTT.

The chain combines TRBV5-6 with TRBJ2-1; weak D call: TRBD2 (5 bases). There are 14 residues in the CDR3. Germline values: CDR1 SGHDT, CDR2 YYEEEE. The V end lost 2 bases, the J end lost 10 bases, and 16 bases lay between the germline ends. CDR3 bases: TGTGCCAGCAGCTTCGCCACTGGAAGAGGGGAGCAGTTCTTC. Its protein product is CASSFATGRGEQFF.

The J gene is TRBJ2-1, the V gene TRBV6-6; 10 nucleotides line up with TRBD2. J lost 7 bases, V lost 0 bases, and 3 bases had no gene match. CDR3 length: 15 amino acids. Germline V gene data show CDR1 as MNHNY and CDR2 as SVGAGI (reference sequence). The CDR3 DNA is TGTGCCAGCAGTTACTCTACTAGCGGGATGAATGAGCAGTTCTTC. It yields the protein CASSYSTSGMNEQFF.

This clone showed up just once. The chain couples TRBV4-1 to TRBJ2-4, with D possibly TRBD2 on 5 matching bases. V shed 9 bases and J shed 0 bases, with 9 bases lying between them. This CDR3 comprises 13 residues. Germline loops: CDR1 MGHRA, CDR2 YSYEKL. As DNA, the CDR3 is TGCGCCAGTTCCGGGGAAGCCAAAAACATTCAGTACTTC. It translates to CASSGEAKNIQYF.

The chain recombines TRBV19 with TRBJ1-5; 9 bases fit TRBD1. The CDR3 runs 17 residues. The germline gives CDR1 LNHDA, CDR2 SQIVND (reference sequence). V was pared by 0 bases and J by 7 bases, with 10 bases of the junction left unmatched. The CDR3 here is CASSIDRVQGAIQPQHF. CDR3 bases: TGTGCCAGTAGTATAGATCGCGTACAGGGGGCGATCCAGCCCCAGCATTTT.